The rows below give T cell receptor beta chains drawn from one sample of a study of blood T cell repertoires in COVID-19. Using immunoSEQ multiplex PCR, the repertoire was profiled, and TCRdb retains in-frame clones only, with some absent. The sample records 200,000 to 250,000 clones, more than 85% being singletons. Sequenced sample: peripheral blood. Every receptor here comes from a woman between 45 and 65 years old with COVID-19, enrolled during active disease. Each CDR3 is given without its conserved first and last residue. Each record gives: CDR3 length, J gene, V gene, CDR3 protein.

CDR3 length: 14
J gene: TRBJ2-3
V gene: TRBV7-6
CDR3 protein: ASSLARLAGSDTQY

CDR3 length: 13
J gene: TRBJ2-3
V gene: TRBV18
CDR3 protein: ASSRTSLSTDTQY

CDR3 length: 12
J gene: TRBJ2-7
V gene: TRBV5-5
CDR3 protein: ASSLVEASGEQY

CDR3 length: 10
J gene: TRBJ1-2
V gene: TRBV19
CDR3 protein: ASTPGNYGYT

CDR3 length: 11
J gene: TRBJ1-5
V gene: TRBV7-2
CDR3 protein: ASSMQGPQPQH

CDR3 length: 11
J gene: TRBJ1-1
V gene: TRBV27
CDR3 protein: ASSLGGYLPAF

CDR3 length: 13
J gene: TRBJ2-3
V gene: TRBV15
CDR3 protein: ATSRNRAPTDTQY

CDR3 length: 10
J gene: TRBJ1-5
V gene: TRBV6-5
CDR3 protein: ASSGSNQPQH

CDR3 length: 12
J gene: TRBJ1-4
V gene: TRBV7-2
CDR3 protein: ASSRTGGSGKLF

CDR3 length: 15
J gene: TRBJ1-1
V gene: TRBV28
CDR3 protein: ASSSTSQGGANTEAF

CDR3 length: 12
J gene: TRBJ2-3
V gene: TRBV9
CDR3 protein: ASNSGGNSDTQY

CDR3 length: 15
J gene: TRBJ1-1
V gene: TRBV11-2
CDR3 protein: ASSYIEGLSRNTEAF

CDR3 length: 10
J gene: TRBJ1-2
V gene: TRBV7-2
CDR3 protein: ASSSTGYGYT

CDR3 length: 11
J gene: TRBJ1-4
V gene: TRBV11-2
CDR3 protein: ASSPRGNEKLF

CDR3 length: 13
J gene: TRBJ2-2
V gene: TRBV6-6
CDR3 protein: ASTPEGAKTGELF

CDR3 length: 13
J gene: TRBJ1-1
V gene: TRBV2
CDR3 protein: ASRAPQGGGTEAF

CDR3 length: 12
J gene: TRBJ2-3
V gene: TRBV11-3
CDR3 protein: ASSVRGNTDTQY

CDR3 length: 11
J gene: TRBJ1-1
V gene: TRBV25-1
CDR3 protein: ASRDGGGTEAF

CDR3 length: 12
J gene: TRBJ1-2
V gene: TRBV3-1/TRBV3-2
CDR3 protein: ASSQSHGNYGYT

CDR3 length: 12
J gene: TRBJ2-2
V gene: TRBV5-8
CDR3 protein: ASRIRQGTGELF

CDR3 length: 14
J gene: TRBJ2-2
V gene: TRBV12-2
CDR3 protein: ASRLAIRGYTGELF

CDR3 length: 13
J gene: TRBJ1-6
V gene: TRBV18
CDR3 protein: ASSPDRGAGSPLH

CDR3 length: 11
J gene: TRBJ2-7
V gene: TRBV2
CDR3 protein: ASGRDRGYEQY

CDR3 length: 13
J gene: TRBJ1-2
V gene: TRBV6-1
CDR3 protein: ASSEGSREADGYT

CDR3 length: 12
J gene: TRBJ1-2
V gene: TRBV25-1
CDR3 protein: ASSVGTVNYGYT

CDR3 length: 12
J gene: TRBJ1-1
V gene: TRBV25-1
CDR3 protein: ASSEWGGTTEAF

CDR3 length: 15
J gene: TRBJ2-2
V gene: TRBV12-5
CDR3 protein: ASGFASGAGWTGELF

CDR3 length: 13
J gene: TRBJ2-1
V gene: TRBV6-4
CDR3 protein: ASSEVGGLINEQF

CDR3 length: 12
J gene: TRBJ1-4
V gene: TRBV19
CDR3 protein: ASSIWEDNEKLF

CDR3 length: 13
J gene: TRBJ1-4
V gene: TRBV7-6
CDR3 protein: ASSLSGGTNEKLF

CDR3 length: 13
J gene: TRBJ1-2
V gene: TRBV27
CDR3 protein: ASSLLATTVDGYT

CDR3 length: 11
J gene: TRBJ1-1
V gene: TRBV12-3/TRBV12-4
CDR3 protein: ASNPGMNTEAF

CDR3 length: 18
J gene: TRBJ2-2
V gene: TRBV9
CDR3 protein: ASSYQVDRGLLTNTGELF

CDR3 length: 14
J gene: TRBJ1-3
V gene: TRBV30
CDR3 protein: AWSVVRGAGRVTIY

CDR3 length: 13
J gene: TRBJ2-1
V gene: TRBV7-9
CDR3 protein: ASSSSQTTLSEQF

CDR3 length: 19
J gene: TRBJ1-5
V gene: TRBV9
CDR3 protein: ASSAGVGGQGSSFGDQPQH

CDR3 length: 11
J gene: TRBJ2-5
V gene: TRBV3-1/TRBV3-2
CDR3 protein: ASSSRGVVTQY

CDR3 length: 11
J gene: TRBJ2-5
V gene: TRBV10-3
CDR3 protein: AINSGGQETQY

CDR3 length: 12
J gene: TRBJ1-6
V gene: TRBV5-1
CDR3 protein: ASSFSGGNSPLH

CDR3 length: 15
J gene: TRBJ2-3
V gene: TRBV29-1
CDR3 protein: SITEWDRRISTDTQY

CDR3 length: 15
J gene: TRBJ2-3
V gene: TRBV7-2
CDR3 protein: ASRPISSGVSTDTQY

CDR3 length: 12
J gene: TRBJ2-2
V gene: TRBV19
CDR3 protein: ASSVDRGTGELF

CDR3 length: 13
J gene: TRBJ1-5
V gene: TRBV3-1/TRBV3-2
CDR3 protein: ASSPKGPVGMAQH

CDR3 length: 15
J gene: TRBJ2-3
V gene: TRBV27
CDR3 protein: ASSYLAGKGSWGTQY

CDR3 length: 16
J gene: TRBJ1-5
V gene: TRBV28
CDR3 protein: ASSLFGQGRLSNQPQH

CDR3 length: 11
J gene: TRBJ1-2
V gene: TRBV6-6
CDR3 protein: ASRFWGADGYT

CDR3 length: 16
J gene: TRBJ2-5
V gene: TRBV3-1/TRBV3-2
CDR3 protein: ASSQVGNSGGRLETQY

CDR3 length: 13
J gene: TRBJ1-5
V gene: TRBV28
CDR3 protein: ASGVDGGGNQPQH

CDR3 length: 13
J gene: TRBJ2-1
V gene: TRBV7-2
CDR3 protein: ASSFERGGYNEQF

CDR3 length: 14
J gene: TRBJ1-2
V gene: TRBV19
CDR3 protein: ASSIDQRGSYYGYT

CDR3 length: 10
J gene: TRBJ1-1
V gene: TRBV30
CDR3 protein: AWSRRETEAF

CDR3 length: 11
J gene: TRBJ2-3
V gene: TRBV12-5
CDR3 protein: ASGLGIQDTQY

CDR3 length: 15
J gene: TRBJ1-6
V gene: TRBV27
CDR3 protein: ASSSLKTGVHNSPLH

CDR3 length: 13
J gene: TRBJ2-2
V gene: TRBV5-1
CDR3 protein: ASSPVRGLDGELF

CDR3 length: 13
J gene: TRBJ1-5
V gene: TRBV28
CDR3 protein: ASSLRTASNQPQH

CDR3 length: 15
J gene: TRBJ2-3
V gene: TRBV7-6
CDR3 protein: ASSAPRLAGGGDTQY

CDR3 length: 15
J gene: TRBJ2-7
V gene: TRBV7-9
CDR3 protein: ASSLGQGPYFSYEQY